These 20 T cell receptor beta chains share one sample of origin, sequenced in a study of blood T cells in healthy people across ages (dated by TCRdb to between 2014 and 2016). Library preparation employed 5' RACE. The sample was run on an Illumina HiSeq 2500. A second PCR of about 6 to 12 cycles was run with a J-beta primer mix and a sample-barcoded 5' primer. The raw public data were reprocessed by TCRdb itself: fastp quality trimming at Q25, MiXCR clonotype calling, in-frame beta chains only. Identical CDR3 protein sequences are pooled into one entry, listed with their most common genes and DNA. The sample contains 700,000 or so distinct CDR3 sequences, around 38% of them found a single time. The ten largest clones add up to around 30% of the sample. The sample was blood. The receptors stem from an elderly man in good health.

This clonotype came up a few times. This chain joins TRBV20-1 and TRBJ2-3, with D perhaps matching TRBD2 (6 bases). CDR1 and CDR2 from the germline V gene are DFQATT and SNEGSKA (reference sequence). The CDR3 consists of 16 residues. The germline V and J ends were trimmed by 0 bases and 0 bases, with 13 bases remaining between them. This CDR3 is CSARDISGTSTDTQYF. The CDR3 DNA reads as TGCAGTGCTAGAGATATTAGCGGAACTAGCACAGATACGCAGTATTTT.

This clonotype turned up a few times. J is TRBJ2-3 and V is TRBV25-1, with D possibly being TRBD2 (6 bases). Germline-derived CDR1 and CDR2 are MGHDK and SYGVNS. Trimming took 1 base from V and 7 from J, leaving 9 bases between them. The CDR3 sequence is 13 residues long. CDR3 sequence: CASSEWGVNTQYF. The CDR3 nucleotides read TGTGCCAGCAGTGAATGGGGGGTAAATACGCAGTATTTT.

The rearrangement joins TRBV24-1 to TRBJ2-1, with TRBD2 matching 7 bases. The CDR3 sequence is 14 residues long. Germline assignment: CDR1 KGHDR and CDR2 SFDVKD. The V segment lost 7 bases and the J segment 13 bases; nucleotides outside the gene matches: 15. CDR3 nucleotide sequence: TGTGCCACCAGCGAGGGAGGGAACCAAGAGACCCAGTTCTTC. Translating gives CATSEGGNQETQFF.

This clonotype was counted only a few times. This sequence joins TRBV27 and TRBJ2-7; 8 bases line up with TRBD1. With 6 bases clipped from V and 7 bases from J, the junction kept 17 bases outside the gene matches. In germline, CDR1 is MNHEY, CDR2 SMNVEV (reference sequence). This CDR3 region has 16 residues. The CDR3 is CASSPRQGTSNNEQYF. The CDR3 bases are TGTGCCAGCAGCCCTAGACAGGGGACATCAAACAATGAGCAGTACTTC.

The sample holds a few counts of this clonotype. The chain uses TRBV9 and TRBJ2-4, with D hard to call. The CDR3 runs 12 residues. Germline-derived CDR1 and CDR2 are SGDLS and YYNGEE. V shed 3 bases and J shed 5 bases, with 6 bases lying between them. CDR3 sequence reads: CASSGRQNIQYF. The DNA for the CDR3 is TGTGCCAGCAGCGGCCGCCAAAACATTCAGTACTTC.

The chain recombines TRBV6-5 with TRBJ1-2; 8 bases line up with TRBD1. Germline V CDR1 and CDR2: MNHEY, SVGAGI. The CDR3 has 13 residues. Unmatched junction bases numbered 9, after V lost 2 bases and J lost 13 bases. The CDR3 sequence is CASSYDRGKWSTF. Written as DNA, the CDR3 is TGTGCCAGCAGTTACGACAGGGGAAAGTGGTCCACCTTC.

This clonotype was detected many times. The rearrangement joins TRBV10-3 to TRBJ2-3; no clear D. The germline V gene encodes CDR1 ENHRY and CDR2 SYGVKD. Trimming left V 7 bases short and J 0 bases short, with 2 bases between. The CDR3 has 11 amino acids. The CDR3 loop is CAITSTDTQYF. In DNA form, the CDR3 reads TGTGCCATCACGAGCACAGATACGCAGTATTTT.

Worth noting for this clonotype: Germline is not matched at one junction end, which may reflect a read error. The chain has TRBV15 and TRBJ2-5; 9 bases map to TRBD2. This CDR3 is built from 15 residues. Germline CDR1 LNHNV, CDR2 YYDKDF (reference sequence). CDR3 DNA: TGTACCACCAGCAGAGATCAGACTAGCGGAGAGACCCAGTACTTC. Protein sequence: CTTSRDQTSGETQYF.

This clonotype was seen only a few times. The CDR3 sequence is CASRRNSGGQSYEQYF. The CDR3 DNA follows: TGTGCCAGCAGACGAAATTCAGGGGGCCAGTCCTACGAGCAGTACTTC. The rearrangement joins TRBV3-1 to TRBJ2-7; 8 positions match TRBD1. In germline, CDR1 is LGHDT, CDR2 YNNKEL (reference sequence). CDR3 length equals 16 residues. The junction had 11 bases not matched to a gene; V was cut back by 6 bases and J by 1 base.

In the case of this clonotype: A much more abundant neighbour one base away suggests this may be a read error. The CDR3 spells CASSARAVPYEQYF. The CDR3 bases are TGTGCCAGCAGCGCTAGGGCCGTCCCCTACGAGCAGTACTTC. The chain uses TRBV7-2 and TRBJ2-7; D unclear. V was clipped by 5 bases and J by 2 bases, with 13 bases between them. The CDR3 runs to 14 residues. Germline CDR1 and CDR2: SGHTA and FQGNSA.

As to this clonotype: One end of the junction varies from germline; a read error may be responsible. This sequence joins TRBV9 and TRBJ2-7; 7 nucleotides agree with TRBD2. The better agreement between TRBJ2-5 and the DNA end casts doubt on the J call. CDR1 is SGDLS, CDR2 YYNGEE, per germline. The CDR3 contains 16 residues. CDR3 sequence (DNA): TGTGCCAGCAGCGTAGCTACGGGACTACCCCAAGGGACCCAGTACTTC. As protein: CASSVATGLPQGTQYF.

The chain carries TRBV5-6 and TRBJ1-2, with 9 bases matching TRBD1. From germline, CDR1 is SGHDT and CDR2 YYEEEE. The V segment lost 0 bases and the J segment 7 bases; nucleotides outside the gene matches: 1. The CDR3 sequence is 13 residues long. Here the CDR3 reads CASSLDRGPGYTF. The CDR3 DNA follows: TGTGCCAGCAGCTTGGACAGGGGGCCTGGCTACACCTTC.

This clonotype was counted ten times or more. The chain joins TRBV6-1 to TRBJ1-2; 7 bases match TRBD1. This CDR3 spans 15 amino acids. The germline gives CDR1 MNHNS, CDR2 SASEGT. The V and J ends lost 7 bases and 4 bases, in that order; junction bases with no gene match: 12. The CDR3 here is CASNLPGTEIYGYTF. Here the CDR3 DNA reads TGTGCCAGCAACCTCCCCGGGACAGAAATCTATGGCTACACCTTC.

The table lists this clonotype with many counts. The chain recombines TRBV7-2 with TRBJ2-3, with TRBD1 as a possible D gene (6 bases). Trimming shortened V by 5 bases and J by 3 bases, and 12 bases separated the two germline ends. The CDR3 consists of 14 residues. Germline-derived CDR1 and CDR2 are SGHTA and FQGNSA. CDR3 region: CASSPDSGTDTQYF. For the CDR3, the DNA is TGTGCCAGCAGCCCGGACAGTGGTACAGATACGCAGTATTTT.

The V call is TRBV7-2, the J call TRBJ2-5; possibly TRBD1 or TRBD2 for D (6 bases each). The V and J ends lost 4 bases and 1 base respectively, with 13 bases between them. This CDR3 region has 15 residues. Germline V gene data show CDR1 as SGHTA and CDR2 as FQGNSA. The chain's CDR3 is CASSWTTGPQETQYF. CDR3 sequence (DNA): TGTGCCAGCAGCTGGACTACAGGGCCCCAAGAGACCCAGTACTTC.

The chain recombines TRBV11-2 with TRBJ2-1, with 8 bases aligning to TRBD2. The CDR3 is 15 amino acids. The V segment lost 5 bases and the J segment 11 bases; nucleotides outside the gene matches: 14. CDR1 and CDR2 (germline): SGHAT, FQNNGV. The CDR3: CASSARRYSGTKQFF. In nucleotides, the CDR3 is TGTGCCAGCAGCGCACGCCGATATAGCGGGACGAAGCAGTTCTTC. The full variable domain, in which reference TRBV11-2 and TRBJ2-1 provide the parts outside the CDR3, is EAGVAQSPRYKIIEKRQSVAFWCNPISGHATLYWYQQILGQGPKLLIQFQNNGVVDDSQLPKDRFSAERLKGVDSTLKIQPAKLEDSAVYLCASSARRYSGTKQFFGPGTRLTVL.

The rearrangement links TRBV20-1 to TRBJ1-5, with 9 positions matching TRBD1. The length of the CDR3 is 15 residues. The J segment lost 4 bases and the V segment lost 3 bases, leaving 7 bases of the junction unmatched. Germline-derived CDR1 and CDR2 are DFQATT and SNEGSKA (reference sequence). The CDR3 is CSASALGQGNQPQHF. The CDR3 coding sequence is TGCAGTGCTAGCGCCCTGGGACAGGGAAATCAGCCCCAGCATTTT.

This chain uses TRBV9 with TRBJ2-4, with 7 bases that match TRBD1. The closer fit of TRBJ2-7 to the DNA end suggests the J call may be wrong. The CDR3 spans 15 residues. Germline CDR1 and CDR2: SGDLS and YYNGEE. CDR3 residues: CASSVADRDTYEQYF. CDR3 DNA: TGTGCCAGCAGCGTGGCTGACAGGGATACCTACGAGCAGTACTTC.

The chain joins TRBV24-1 to TRBJ2-1, with D hard to call. Germline CDR1 KGHDR, CDR2 SFDVKD. V lost 4 bases, J lost 9 bases, and 9 bases lay in between. The CDR3 is 12 amino acids. CDR3 nucleotides: TGTGCCACCAGTGAGGGGAATGGTGAGCAGTTCTTC. Amino acid sequence: CATSEGNGEQFF.

As concerns this clonotype: It may be a read error: a sequence one base away is much more abundant. V gene TRBV29-1 combines with J gene TRBJ2-7; 8 bases fit TRBD2. V trimming: 5 bases; J trimming: 4 bases; junction bases outside the gene matches: 7. The germline V gene encodes CDR1 SQVTM and CDR2 ANQGSEA. CDR3 length: 13 amino acids. This CDR3 is CSVSRGAGYEQYF. The CDR3 DNA follows: TGCAGCGTTTCGCGGGGGGCGGGTTACGAGCAGTACTTC.